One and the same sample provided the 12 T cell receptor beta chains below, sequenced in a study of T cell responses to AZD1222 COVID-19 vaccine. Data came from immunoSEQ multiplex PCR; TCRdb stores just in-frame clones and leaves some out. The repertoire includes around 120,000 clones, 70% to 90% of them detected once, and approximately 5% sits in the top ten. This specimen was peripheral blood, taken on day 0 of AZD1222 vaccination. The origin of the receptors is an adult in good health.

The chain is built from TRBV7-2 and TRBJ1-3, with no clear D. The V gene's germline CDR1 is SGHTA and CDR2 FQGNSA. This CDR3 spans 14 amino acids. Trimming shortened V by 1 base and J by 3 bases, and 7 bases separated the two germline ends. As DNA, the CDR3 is TGTGCCAGCAGCTTAGATAGCGGTGGAAACACCATATATTTT. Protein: CASSLDSGGNTIYF.

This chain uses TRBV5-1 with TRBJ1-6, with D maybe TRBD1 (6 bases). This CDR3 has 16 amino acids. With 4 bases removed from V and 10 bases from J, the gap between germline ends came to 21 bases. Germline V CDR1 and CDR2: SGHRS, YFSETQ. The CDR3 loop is CASSADYRVLGSPLHF. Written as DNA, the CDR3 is TGCGCCAGCAGCGCTGATTACAGGGTCCTTGGGTCACCCCTCCACTTT.

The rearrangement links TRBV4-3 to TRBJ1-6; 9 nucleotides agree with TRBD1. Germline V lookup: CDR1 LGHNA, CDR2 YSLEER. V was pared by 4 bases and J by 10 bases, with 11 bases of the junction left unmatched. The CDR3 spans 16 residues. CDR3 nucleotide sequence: TGCGCCAGCAGCCGTGTCCCGGGACAGGGAGAGTCACCCCTCCACTTT. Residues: CASSRVPGQGESPLHF.

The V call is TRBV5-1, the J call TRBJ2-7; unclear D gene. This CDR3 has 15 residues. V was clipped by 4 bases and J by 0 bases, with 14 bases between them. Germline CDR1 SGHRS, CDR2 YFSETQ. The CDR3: CASSVGFGNSYEQYF. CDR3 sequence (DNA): TGCGCCAGCAGCGTGGGGTTCGGTAACTCCTACGAGCAGTACTTC.

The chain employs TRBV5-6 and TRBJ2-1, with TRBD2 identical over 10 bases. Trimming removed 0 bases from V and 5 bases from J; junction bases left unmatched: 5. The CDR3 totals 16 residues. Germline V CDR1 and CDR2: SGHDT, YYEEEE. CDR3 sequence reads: CASSLAGTSVHNEQFF. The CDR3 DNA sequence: TGTGCCAGCAGCTTGGCCGGGACTAGCGTCCACAATGAGCAGTTCTTC. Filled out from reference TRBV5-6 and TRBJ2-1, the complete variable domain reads DAGVTQSPTHLIKTRGQQVTLRCSPKSGHDTVSWYQQALGQGPQFIFQYYEEEERQRGNFPDRFSGHQFPNYSSELNVNALLLGDSALYLCASSLAGTSVHNEQFFGPGTRLTVL.

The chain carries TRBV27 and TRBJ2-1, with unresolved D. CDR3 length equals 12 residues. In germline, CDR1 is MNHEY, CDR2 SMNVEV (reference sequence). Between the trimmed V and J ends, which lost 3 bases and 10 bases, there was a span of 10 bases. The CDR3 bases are TGTGCCAGCAGTTTGGGCGGAATGGAGCAGTTCTTC. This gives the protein CASSLGGMEQFF.

CDR3 residues: CASSVDGNNSPLHF. The CDR3 region has the DNA TGTGCCAGCAGCGTAGACGGAAATAATTCACCCCTCCACTTT. V gene TRBV9 combines with J gene TRBJ1-6, with D uncertain. This CDR3 comprises 14 residues. V lost 0 bases and J lost 5, with 6 bases in between. Germline V lookup: CDR1 SGDLS, CDR2 YYNGEE.

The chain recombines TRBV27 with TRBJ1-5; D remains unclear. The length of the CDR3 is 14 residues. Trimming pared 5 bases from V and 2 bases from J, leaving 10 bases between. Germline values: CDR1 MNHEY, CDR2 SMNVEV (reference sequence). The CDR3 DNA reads TGTGCCAGCAGTGTGGACGGGGGCAATCAGCCCCAGCATTTT. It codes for CASSVDGGNQPQHF.

CDR3 nucleotides: TGTGCCAGCAGGCCCCGGGGGGGGAACACTGAAGCTTTCTTT. Protein sequence: CASRPRGGNTEAFF. The chain couples TRBV6-5 to TRBJ1-1; perhaps TRBD1 as D (5 bases). The CDR3 is 14 residues long. Trimming stripped 6 bases from V and 1 base from J, with 12 bases between. CDR1 is MNHEY and CDR2 is SVGAGI in the germline V gene.

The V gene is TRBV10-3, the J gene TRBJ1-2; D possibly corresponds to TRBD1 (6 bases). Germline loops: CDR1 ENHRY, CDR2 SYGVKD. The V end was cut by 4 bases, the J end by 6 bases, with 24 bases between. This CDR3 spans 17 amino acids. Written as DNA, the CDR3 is TGTGCCATCAGTGCTAGAAACACATTGGGGGCTATAGATGGCTACACCTTC. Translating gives CAISARNTLGAIDGYTF.

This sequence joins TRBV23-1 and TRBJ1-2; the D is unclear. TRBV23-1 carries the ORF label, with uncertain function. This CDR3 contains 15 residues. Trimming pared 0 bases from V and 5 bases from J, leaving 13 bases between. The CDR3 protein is CASSQSVSRHYGYTF. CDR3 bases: TGCGCCAGCAGTCAATCGGTCTCCAGGCATTATGGCTACACCTTC.

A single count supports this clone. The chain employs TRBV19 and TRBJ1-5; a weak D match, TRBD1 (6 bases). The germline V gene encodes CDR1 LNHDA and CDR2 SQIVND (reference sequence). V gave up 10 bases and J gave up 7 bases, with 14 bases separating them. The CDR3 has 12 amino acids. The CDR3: CATRFGGQPQHF. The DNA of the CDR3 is TGTGCCACCCGGTTCGGGGGCCAGCCCCAGCATTTT.